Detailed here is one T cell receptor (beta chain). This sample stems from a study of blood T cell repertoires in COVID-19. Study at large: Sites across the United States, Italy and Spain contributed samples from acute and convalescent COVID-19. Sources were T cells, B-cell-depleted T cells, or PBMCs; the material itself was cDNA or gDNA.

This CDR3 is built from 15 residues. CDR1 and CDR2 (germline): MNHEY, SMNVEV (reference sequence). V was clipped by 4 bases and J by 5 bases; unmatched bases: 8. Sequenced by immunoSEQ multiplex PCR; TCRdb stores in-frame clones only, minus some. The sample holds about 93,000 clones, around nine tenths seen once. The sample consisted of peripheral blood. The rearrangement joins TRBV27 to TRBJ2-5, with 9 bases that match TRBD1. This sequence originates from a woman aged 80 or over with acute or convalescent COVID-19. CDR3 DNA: TGTGCCAGCAGTTCCTCGACAGGGGGTGTGGAGACCCAGTACTTC. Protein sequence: CASSSSTGGVETQYF.